This T cell receptor (beta chain) was retrieved from a study of blood T cell repertoires in COVID-19. Study information: Both acute and convalescent COVID-19 samples were obtained from the United States, Italy and Spain.

TCRdb keeps only in-frame clones here, not all; method: immunoSEQ multiplex PCR. This repertoire shows 300,000 to 450,000 clones, more than 75% found once; its top ten account for more than 1%. The CDR3 length is 13 residues. Trimming removed 4 bases from V and 4 bases from J, with 8 bases in between. Germline V gene data show CDR1 as SGHNT and CDR2 as YYREEE (reference sequence). The source of this sequence is a human donor with acute or convalescent COVID-19. The donor label of this sample is uncertain. V and J are TRBV5-4 and TRBJ2-2, with a tentative D call TRBD1 (5 bases). The sample taken for sequencing was peripheral blood. The CDR3 DNA follows: TGTGCCAGCAGCCTGACAGCCACCGGGGAGCTGTTTTTT. This translates into CASSLTATGELFF.